This TCR beta chain was profiled in a study of Tregs in tolerant kidney transplant recipients (dated by TCRdb to the late 2010s). With regard to the full study: Before combined kidney and bone marrow transplantation, this study identified donor-specific regulatory T cells using TCRbeta sequencing and then followed those same cells after transplant. TCRbeta repertoire sequencing was used in 3 healthy controls to compare several methods for expanding Tregs specific for an allogeneic donor.

Of note for this clone: Its specific antigen is unknown. No much larger clone exists at a distance of one base, and base qualities are not known.

Genomic DNA was extracted from sorted cells with the QIAGEN DNeasy Blood and Tissue Kit for TCRbeta CDR3 sequencing. High-throughput TCRbeta CDR3 sequencing was carried out commercially through immunoSEQ, with PCR amplification with bias correction and internal controls included. In the authors' own workflow: Unique productive TCRbeta sequences were defined by CDR3 nucleotide sequence where primers matched, otherwise by CDR3 amino acid sequence with Vbeta and Jbeta genes. To correct sorting error, sequences shared between sorted populations at a frequency ratio of 2:1 or less were removed; the rest were assigned to the higher population. A sequence counted as donor-reactive if, in CFSE-low cells, the sequence had a frequency of at least 0.01% and was expanded at least 5-fold compared with unstimulated cells. Jensen-Shannon divergence calculated on the top 100 TCRbeta sequences ranked by frequency was used to measure repertoire divergence. For samples with multiple sequencing runs, sorting error was corrected in each run separately before the runs were combined. TCRdb holds this immuneACCESS table with in-frame rearrangements only. Some clones are missing; in checked studies, unresolved V genes explain under half, and the rest has no known cause. The D gene and trimming were derived from the DNA, and the V and J assignments and clone size from that table. Within this sample are some 68,000 clones, with 84% of them counted one time only. Around 4.5% of the sample comes from the top ten.

The V end gives up 1 base and the J end 4 bases, leaving 4 bases in the junction not matched to a gene. Spanning cysteine to phenylalanine, the CDR3 consists of 15 amino acids. The DNA shown is the 45-base CDR3, in frame from base 1. CDR1 and CDR2, per the germline V gene (reference sequence), are LNHDA and SQIVND. Broad study findings and their caveats: Biological reproducibility was not examined directly, but technical replication error appeared to be minimal. Expanding Tregs with activated donor B cells appeared to identify the most biologically relevant and donor-specific TCRbeta repertoire. The study was constrained by small patient numbers, and validation of the findings is required in larger populations and under other immunosuppression protocols.

Unstimulated Tregs (CD4+CD25+CD127-), CD4+ non-Tregs (CD4+CD25-), CD4 and CD8 cells were FACS-sorted from thawed PBMCs. Healthy control blood came either as purchased buffy coats or from healthy volunteers. Healthy control blood was processed by Ficoll density gradient to PBMCs and cryopreserved; patient PBMCs were collected before and after transplant. This sequence was found in a human donor in good health. Sequencing was done on a sample of CD4+ T cells from blood. The chain is assembled from TRBV19 and TRBJ2-7, and 10 junction bases match TRBD2. In nucleotide form, the sequence is TGTGCCAGTAGTATAGCGGCTAGCGGGAGTTACGAGCAGTACTTC. Translated, it gives CASSIAASGSYEQYF.